These 27 T cell receptor beta chains came from one sample sequenced in a study of CD8+ T cells in alopecia areata. The treatment here: oral pan-JAK inhibitor, 5-10 mg twice daily. cDNA prepared by RNA extraction and subsequent reverse transcription served as the template for sequencing. Repertoires were generated with immunoSEQ multiplex PCR, while TCRdb's copy carries only in-frame clones and drops some. This table has some 220,000 clones, under 75% appearing once. The starting material was CD4+ T cells sorted from blood, obtained at week 4, from a patient treated with tofacitinib. The receptors come from a human donor with alopecia areata.

This CDR3 is CASSLLGTGDSGANVLTF. The CDR3 bases are TGCGCCAGCAGCTTGCTCGGGACAGGGGACTCTGGGGCCAACGTCCTGACTTTC. The V and J genes are TRBV5-1 and TRBJ2-6, with 10 positions matching TRBD1. Germline trimming cut 1 base from V and 0 bases from J; bases unmatched to any gene: 4. In germline, CDR1 is SGHRS, CDR2 YFSETQ. The CDR3 extends over 18 amino acids.

The chain joins TRBV7-2 to TRBJ2-2, with D unresolved. In germline, CDR1 is SGHTA, CDR2 FQGNSA. The V end lost 6 bases, the J end lost 0 bases, and 5 bases lay between the germline ends. The CDR3 runs 13 residues. CDR3 DNA sequence: TGTGCCAGCAGGGTACCGAACACCGGGGAGCTGTTTTTT. Protein sequence: CASRVPNTGELFF.

This clone appeared a single time. V usage is TRBV5-6 and J usage is TRBJ1-2; tentatively, D is TRBD1 (6 bases). Germline V gene lookup returns CDR1 SGHDT and CDR2 YYEEEE. CDR3 length equals 13 residues. The V end was cut by 2 bases, the J end by 6 bases, with 11 bases between. CDR3 DNA sequence: TGTGCCAGCAGCTTTCCGGGACAAGATGGCTACACCTTC. Protein: CASSFPGQDGYTF. Full variable domain (rest looked up from reference TRBV5-6 and TRBJ1-2): DAGVTQSPTHLIKTRGQQVTLRCSPKSGHDTVSWYQQALGQGPQFIFQYYEEEERQRGNFPDRFSGHQFPNYSSELNVNALLLGDSALYLCASSFPGQDGYTFGSGTRLTVV.

This clone was seen only a few times. The CDR3 region is CASSQDASGSTDTQYF. CDR3 sequence (DNA): TGCGCCAGCAGCCAAGATGCTAGCGGGAGCACAGATACGCAGTATTTT. J is TRBJ2-3 and V is TRBV4-3; 8 bases are shared with TRBD2. CDR1 and CDR2 (germline): LGHNA, YSLEER. This CDR3 comprises 16 residues. V gave up 0 bases and J gave up 0 bases; unmatched junction bases: 2.

J is TRBJ2-3 and V is TRBV4-1; D unresolved. V was cut by 4 bases and J by 0 bases, with 11 bases left in between. Germline CDR1 reads MGHRA; CDR2 reads YSYEKL. CDR3 length: 15 residues. This CDR3 reads CASSRVMASTDTQYF. The DNA for the CDR3 is TGCGCCAGCAGCCGTGTGATGGCTAGCACAGATACGCAGTATTTT.

This chain uses TRBV5-1 with TRBJ2-5; D uncertain. Trimming shortened V by 4 bases and J by 5 bases, and 18 bases separated the two germline ends. Germline lookup yields CDR1 SGHRS and CDR2 YFSETQ. This CDR3 is 15 amino acids long. The CDR3 DNA reads as TGCGCCAGCAGCCCAGAGGCCGTCATCGGGGAGACCCAGTACTTC. This encodes CASSPEAVIGETQYF.

The gene calls are TRBV29-1 and TRBJ1-1; a weak D match, TRBD1 (5 bases). Trimming left V 6 bases short and J 4 bases short, with 15 bases between. The CDR3 consists of 13 residues. The germline V gene has CDR1 SQVTM and CDR2 ANQGSEA. DNA of the CDR3: TGCAGCGTGAGGGGTCTCCGGAGCACTGAAGCTTTCTTT. As protein: CSVRGLRSTEAFF.

This clone was counted only a few times. V and J are TRBV7-2 and TRBJ2-7; unclear D gene. Between the trimmed V and J ends, which lost 1 base and 8 bases, there was a span of 6 bases. CDR3 length: 11 residues. The germline gives CDR1 SGHTA, CDR2 FQGNSA. CDR3 in DNA: TGTGCCAGCAGCTTAGGTAGCCAGCAGTACTTC. It codes for CASSLGSQQYF.

On this clone itself: The same CDR3 arises from other DNA sequences in this sample as well. The rearrangement uses TRBV30 and TRBJ2-7, with D tentatively TRBD2 (6 bases). This CDR3 spans 12 amino acids. Germline CDR1 reads GTSNPN; CDR2 reads SVGIG (reference sequence). V lost 2 bases and J lost 4, with 9 bases in between. Here the CDR3 reads CAWSNGGYEQYF. In DNA, the CDR3 is TGTGCCTGGAGTAACGGGGGTTACGAGCAGTACTTC.

This clone was observed a handful of times. The gene calls are TRBV7-8 and TRBJ1-6; 8 nucleotides line up with TRBD1. Trimming took 1 base from V and 7 from J; bases not matched to a gene: 12. This CDR3 contains 18 residues. Germline V gene sequence: CDR1 SGHVS, CDR2 FQNEAQ. CDR3 in DNA: TGTGCCAGCAGCTTAGAAGTCAGCGGGACAGGATTGAATTCACCCCTCCACTTT. This encodes CASSLEVSGTGLNSPLHF.

The chain employs TRBV29-1 and TRBJ2-5, with 15 bases aligning to TRBD2. The CDR3 is made up of 17 amino acids. With V trimmed by 4 bases and J by 1 base, 7 bases remained unmatched. Germline assignment: CDR1 SQVTM and CDR2 ANQGSEA. This chain's CDR3 is CSVGRWTSGGAQETQYF. As DNA, the CDR3 is TGCAGCGTTGGACGATGGACTAGCGGGGGGGCCCAAGAGACCCAGTACTTC.

The chain has TRBV30 and TRBJ2-7; 9 bases align to TRBD1. The length of the CDR3 is 15 residues. CDR1 and CDR2 from the germline V gene are GTSNPN and SVGIG (reference sequence). Trimming cost V 0 bases and J 3 bases; bases outside gene matches: 6. The DNA of the CDR3 is TGTGCCTGGAGTGTACAGGGGACAGGGTACTACGAGCAGTACTTC. It yields the protein CAWSVQGTGYYEQYF.

This CDR3 is CACESGTGFGTGELFF. CDR3 bases: TGTGCCTGTGAATCCGGGACAGGGTTTGGTACCGGGGAGCTGTTTTTT. The chain employs TRBV30 and TRBJ2-2; 9 bases are a match to TRBD1. The germline V gene encodes CDR1 GTSNPN and CDR2 SVGIG (reference sequence). The CDR3 runs 16 residues. J gave up 5 bases and V 6 bases, and 13 bases lay outside the gene matches.

The chain has TRBV30 and TRBJ2-5; maybe TRBD2 (6 bases). V lost 0 bases and J 2 bases, leaving 13 bases between the germline ends. CDR3 length equals 15 residues. The germline CDR1 and CDR2 sequences are GTSNPN and SVGIG (reference sequence). This chain's CDR3 is CAWSVGRRKQETQYF. CDR3 bases: TGTGCCTGGAGTGTTGGGAGGAGGAAACAAGAGACCCAGTACTTC.

The J gene is TRBJ2-6, the V gene TRBV4-3; 11 bases line up with TRBD1. The CDR3 consists of 20 residues. Unmatched junction bases numbered 13, after V lost 4 bases and J lost 2 bases. The germline CDR1 and CDR2 sequences are LGHNA and YSLEER. CDR3 amino acids: CASSLLASGQGGAGANVLTF. CDR3 nucleotide sequence: TGCGCCAGCAGCCTATTGGCCTCGGGACAGGGGGGCGCTGGGGCCAACGTCCTGACTTTC.

This rearrangement joins TRBV7-2 to TRBJ2-3; D not resolved. The CDR3 sequence is 13 residues long. The germline CDR1 and CDR2 sequences are SGHTA and FQGNSA. Trimming removed 5 bases from V and 6 bases from J, with 12 bases in between. CDR3 loop: CASSPFPQDTQYF. The CDR3 DNA reads as TGTGCCAGCAGCCCTTTTCCTCAGGATACGCAGTATTTT.

In nucleotides, the CDR3 is TGCGCCAGCAGGAAAGATCTACTTCTGAACACTGAAGCTTTCTTT. Residues: CASRKDLLLNTEAFF. The genes are TRBV4-3 and TRBJ1-1, with D hard to call. Between the trimmed V and J ends, which lost 6 bases and 0 bases, there was a span of 14 bases. In germline, CDR1 is LGHNA, CDR2 YSLEER. The CDR3 runs 15 residues.

Only one count was recorded for this clone. The chain carries TRBV27 and TRBJ1-2, with 8 bases that match TRBD1. The CDR3 loop spans 13 amino acids. The V segment lost 6 bases and the J segment 6 bases; nucleotides outside the gene matches: 6. Germline V gene data show CDR1 as MNHEY and CDR2 as SMNVEV (reference sequence). The CDR3 DNA reads as TGTGCCAGCAGCCTGGACAGGGACCATGGCTACACCTTC. It specifies CASSLDRDHGYTF.

This rearrangement joins TRBV4-3 to TRBJ2-7; TRBD1 might be the D (6 bases). Germline assignment: CDR1 LGHNA and CDR2 YSLEER. The CDR3 is made up of 13 amino acids. V was shortened by 1 base and J by 6 bases, with 10 bases between the two germline ends. In DNA, the CDR3 is TGCGCCAGCAGCCAAGGGGTAGGGGGCGAGCAGTACTTC. The encoded protein is CASSQGVGGEQYF.

This CDR3 reads CATSRDKGANVLTF. In DNA, the CDR3 is TGTGCCACCAGCAGAGATAAGGGGGCCAACGTCCTGACTTTC. The V gene is TRBV15, the J gene TRBJ2-6; D unresolved. This CDR3 region has 14 residues. Germline V gene lookup returns CDR1 LNHNV and CDR2 YYDKDF (reference sequence). Trimming stripped 0 bases from V and 4 bases from J, with 4 bases between.

The rearrangement joins TRBV25-1 to TRBJ1-1; D gene ambiguous. Trimming took off 4 bases at V and 1 base at J, with 7 bases between the two ends. The CDR3 runs to 13 residues. Per germline, CDR1 MGHDK and CDR2 SYGVNS. This CDR3 is CASSGHRNTEAFF. DNA of the CDR3: TGTGCCAGCAGTGGACACAGGAACACTGAAGCTTTCTTT. Full variable domain (outside the CDR3, taken from reference TRBV25-1 and TRBJ1-1): EADIYQTPRYLVIGTGKKITLECSQTMGHDKMYWYQQDPGMELHLIHYSYGVNSTEKGDLSSESTVSRIRTEHFPLTLESARPSHTSQYLCASSGHRNTEAFFGQGTRLTVV.

The V and J genes are TRBV29-1 and TRBJ1-1, with D perhaps TRBD1 (6 bases). The CDR3 extends over 13 amino acids. The germline V and J ends were trimmed by 7 bases and 3 bases, with 15 bases remaining between them. Germline V gives CDR1 SQVTM, CDR2 ANQGSEA. CDR3 in DNA: TGCAGCGCCTCTGGACAGCGGGACACTGAAGCTTTCTTT. Translated: CSASGQRDTEAFF. Combining the CDR3 with reference TRBV29-1 and TRBJ1-1 gives the whole variable domain SAVISQKPSRDICQRGTSLTIQCQVDSQVTMMFWYRQQPGQSLTLIATANQGSEATYESGFVIDKFPISRPNLTFSTLTVSNMSPEDSSIYLCSASGQRDTEAFFGQGTRLTVV.

The gene calls are TRBV25-1 and TRBJ2-4, with TRBD2 as a possible D gene (5 bases). CDR1 is MGHDK and CDR2 is SYGVNS in the germline V gene. With 1 base removed from V and 14 bases from J, the gap between germline ends came to 9 bases. The CDR3 length is 11 residues. CDR3 sequence: CASSESGMKYF. The CDR3 nucleotides are TGTGCCAGCAGTGAATCGGGAATGAAGTACTTC.

J is TRBJ2-5 and V is TRBV5-1, with D possibly matching TRBD2 (5 bases). The CDR3 covers 14 residues. Trimming took off 0 bases at V and 5 bases at J, with 11 bases between the two ends. Germline V lookup: CDR1 SGHRS, CDR2 YFSETQ. CDR3 protein: CASSLGLTGETQYF. CDR3 nucleotide sequence: TGCGCCAGCAGCTTGGGACTCACGGGGGAGACCCAGTACTTC.

The chain joins TRBV2 to TRBJ2-3, with 9 bases identical to TRBD1. CDR1 SNHLY and CDR2 FYNNEI come from the germline V gene. V shed 6 bases and J 5 bases; nucleotides not matched to a gene: 9. This CDR3 is built from 15 residues. CDR3 sequence: CASSVDRGDGDTQYF. DNA for the CDR3: TGTGCCAGCAGCGTAGACAGGGGGGATGGAGATACGCAGTATTTT.

CDR3 region: CSVEDLGMNTEAFF. CDR3 nucleotides: TGCAGCGTTGAAGATCTAGGAATGAACACTGAAGCTTTCTTT. This chain joins TRBV29-1 and TRBJ1-1, with D unresolved. The V and J ends lost 0 bases and 0 bases respectively, with 8 bases between them. Germline values: CDR1 SQVTM, CDR2 ANQGSEA. CDR3 length equals 14 residues.

The chain uses TRBV6-5 and TRBJ1-1; possible D gene TRBD1, 6 bases. CDR3 length equals 13 residues. V was cut by 6 bases and J by 4 bases, with 12 bases left in between. From germline, CDR1 is MNHEY and CDR2 SVGAGI. CDR3 DNA sequence: TGTGCCAGCAGCCCTGGACAGTCCACTGAAGCTTTCTTT. It yields the protein CASSPGQSTEAFF.